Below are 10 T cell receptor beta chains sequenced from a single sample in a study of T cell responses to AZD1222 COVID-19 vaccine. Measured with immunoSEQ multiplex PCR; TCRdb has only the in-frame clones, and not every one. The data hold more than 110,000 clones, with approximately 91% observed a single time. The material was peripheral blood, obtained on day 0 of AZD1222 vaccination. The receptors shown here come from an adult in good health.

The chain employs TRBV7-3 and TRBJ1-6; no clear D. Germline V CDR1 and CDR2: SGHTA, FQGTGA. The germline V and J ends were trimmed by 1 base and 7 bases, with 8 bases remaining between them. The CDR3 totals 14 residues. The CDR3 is CASSLNGPNSPLHF. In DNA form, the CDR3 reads TGTGCCAGCAGCTTAAACGGACCCAATTCACCCCTCCACTTT.

The CDR3 here is CASSQTGGGTDTQYF. The CDR3 nucleotides are TGTGCCAGCAGCCAAACAGGCGGCGGGACAGATACGCAGTATTTT. The V and J genes are TRBV14 and TRBJ2-3, with D perhaps assigned TRBD1 or TRBD2 (5 bases each). CDR3 length equals 15 residues. Germline loops: CDR1 SGHDN, CDR2 FVKESK. Trimming took 2 bases from V and 3 from J, leaving 12 bases between them.

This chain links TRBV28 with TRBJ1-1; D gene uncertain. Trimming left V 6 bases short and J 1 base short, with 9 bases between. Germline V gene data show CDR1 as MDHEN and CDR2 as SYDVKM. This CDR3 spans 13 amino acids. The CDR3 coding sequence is TGTGCCAGCAGCCCTCGGCCGAACACTGAAGCTTTCTTT. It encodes CASSPRPNTEAFF.

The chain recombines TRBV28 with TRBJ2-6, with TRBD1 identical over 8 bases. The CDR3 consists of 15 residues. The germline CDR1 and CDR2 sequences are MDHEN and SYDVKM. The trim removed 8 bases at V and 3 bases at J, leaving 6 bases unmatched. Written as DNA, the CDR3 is TGTGCCAGCTATCAGGGGGCGCGTGGGGCCAACGTCCTGACTTTC. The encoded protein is CASYQGARGANVLTF.

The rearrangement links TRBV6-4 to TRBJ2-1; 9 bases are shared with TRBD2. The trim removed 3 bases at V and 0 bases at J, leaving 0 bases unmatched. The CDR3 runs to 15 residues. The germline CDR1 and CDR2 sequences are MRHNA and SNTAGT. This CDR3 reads CASSDSGSSYNEQFF. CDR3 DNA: TGTGCCAGCAGTGATAGCGGGAGCTCCTACAATGAGCAGTTCTTC.

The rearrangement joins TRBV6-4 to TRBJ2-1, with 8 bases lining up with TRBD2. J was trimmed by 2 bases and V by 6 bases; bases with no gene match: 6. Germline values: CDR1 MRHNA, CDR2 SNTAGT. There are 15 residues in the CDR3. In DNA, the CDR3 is TGTGCCAGCAGCGTTAGCGGGGTTCCCTACAATGAGCAGTTCTTC. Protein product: CASSVSGVPYNEQFF.

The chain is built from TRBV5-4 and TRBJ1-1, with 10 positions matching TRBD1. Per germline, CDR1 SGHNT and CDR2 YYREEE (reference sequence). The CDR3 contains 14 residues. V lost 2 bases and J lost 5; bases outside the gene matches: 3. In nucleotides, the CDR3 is TGTGCCAGCAGCTTTTGGGACAGGGGTACTGAAGCTTTCTTT. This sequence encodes CASSFWDRGTEAFF. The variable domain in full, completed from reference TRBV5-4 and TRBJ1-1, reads ETGVTQSPTHLIKTRGQQVTLRCSSQSGHNTVSWYQQALGQGPQFIFQYYREEENGRGNFPPRFSGLQFPNYSSELNVNALELDDSALYLCASSFWDRGTEAFFGQGTRLTVV.

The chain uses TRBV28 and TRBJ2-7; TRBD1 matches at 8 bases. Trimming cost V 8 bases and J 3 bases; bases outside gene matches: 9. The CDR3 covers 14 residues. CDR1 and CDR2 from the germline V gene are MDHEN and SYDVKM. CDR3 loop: CASLTRQGRYEQYF. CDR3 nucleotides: TGTGCCAGCTTAACGCGACAGGGGCGCTACGAGCAGTACTTC.

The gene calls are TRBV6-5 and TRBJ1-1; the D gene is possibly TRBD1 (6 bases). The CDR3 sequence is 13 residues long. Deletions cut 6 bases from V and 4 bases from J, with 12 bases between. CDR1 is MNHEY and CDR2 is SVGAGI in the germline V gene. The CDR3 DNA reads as TGTGCCAGCAGCACAGGGCGGGGCACTGAAGCTTTCTTT. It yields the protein CASSTGRGTEAFF.

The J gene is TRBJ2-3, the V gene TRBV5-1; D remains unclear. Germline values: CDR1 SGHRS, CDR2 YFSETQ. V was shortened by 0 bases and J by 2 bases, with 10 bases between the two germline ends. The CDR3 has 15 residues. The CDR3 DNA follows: TGCGCCAGCAGCTTGGCCCGCTGGGACACAGATACGCAGTATTTT. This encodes CASSLARWDTDTQYF.